This TCR beta chain was documented in a study of glioma-infiltrating T cells after dendritic cell vaccination. The wider study: Dendritic cell vaccine was injected intradermally three times, biweekly.

Input was 2 to 2.5 ug genomic DNA, or all available if less. Sequenced by immunoSEQ multiplex PCR; TCRdb stores in-frame clones only, minus some. The sample includes just over 95,000 clones, approximately 80% of them seen just once. The V and J ends lost 1 base and 4 bases, in that order; junction bases with no gene match: 5. The CDR3 contains 15 residues. Germline V CDR1 and CDR2: SGHVS, FNYEAQ. This sequence originates from a human donor with glioblastoma. Source: blood, taken before dendritic cell vaccination. V and J are TRBV7-6 and TRBJ1-2, with TRBD1 identical over 8 bases. CDR3 DNA sequence: TGTGCCAGCAGCTTAGGTACAGGGGGGCGCTATGGCTACACCTTC. Protein product: CASSLGTGGRYGYTF.